This entry describes one TCR beta chain. Antigen unknown. The CDR3 totals 14 residues. From germline, CDR1 is SGHVS and CDR2 FQNEAQ. V shed 3 bases and J 11 bases; nucleotides not matched to a gene: 7. The data derive from a study of cytomegalovirus exposure and HLA in healthy donors. Whole-study results and caveats: Links to common viral pathogens appeared, in a later analysis, for several of the most significant clusters. It was only CMV serostatus that was available as immune exposure information. TCR beta sequences reportedly predicted most subjects' HLA-A and HLA-B alleles accurately.

PCR amplification relied on 60 Vbeta primers (plus 13 Jbeta primers). Some clones are missing from TCRdb's copy, which holds only in-frame ones; the method was immunoSEQ multiplex PCR. The sample carries roughly 180,000 clones, roughly 80% recorded once. Sequencing was done on a sample of PBMCs. This TCR came from a woman aged 50 to 60 in good health and CMV-seropositive. The chain has TRBV7-8 and TRBJ2-4; 10 positions match TRBD1. The CDR3 reads CASSFGTGAALQYF. The CDR3 region has the DNA TGTGCCAGCAGCTTTGGGACAGGGGCCGCTCTTCAGTACTTC.